Listed here are 31 T cell receptor beta chains from one sample, sequenced in a study of T cell responses to AZD1222 COVID-19 vaccine. Generated by immunoSEQ multiplex PCR, the TCRdb table keeps only in-frame clones and is missing some. This sample has fewer than 90,000 clones; about 86% occur once, and the top ten carry 5.6%. The sample consisted of peripheral blood, taken 28 days after the second AZD1222 dose. These receptors came from an adult who received the AZD1222 COVID-19 vaccine.

This clone was picked up one time. Here the CDR3 reads CASSPEQDYNEQFF. The CDR3 nucleotides read TGTGCCAGCAGCCCCGAACAGGACTACAATGAGCAGTTCTTC. This chain joins TRBV3-1 (or the pseudogene TRBV3-2) and TRBJ2-1, with D maybe TRBD1 (5 bases). CDR1 LGHDT and CDR2 YNNKEL come from the germline V gene (reference sequence). The CDR3 contains 14 residues. Trimming left V 4 bases short and J 3 bases short, with 10 bases between.

The chain links TRBV10-2 to TRBJ2-1, with 12 bases aligning to TRBD2. CDR1 is WSHSY, CDR2 SAAADI, per germline. The CDR3 consists of 16 residues. Trimming at V came to 10 bases and at J to 3 bases, leaving 10 bases not matched to a gene. Here the CDR3 reads CATRTSGDPLYNEQFF. In nucleotides, the CDR3 is TGCGCCACCAGGACTAGCGGGGACCCACTCTACAATGAGCAGTTCTTC.

The chain is built from TRBV2 and TRBJ1-1; D call uncertain. CDR3 length: 13 amino acids. V was cut by 7 bases and J by 3 bases, with 12 bases left in between. Looked up from germline, CDR1 is SNHLY and CDR2 is FYNNEI. CDR3 sequence: CASTPAEDTEAFF. CDR3 bases: TGTGCCAGCACCCCTGCGGAGGACACTGAAGCTTTCTTT.

The chain carries TRBV7-8 and TRBJ2-5; TRBD1 agrees at 8 bases. This CDR3 comprises 16 residues. Germline loops: CDR1 SGHVS, CDR2 FQNEAQ. J was trimmed by 2 bases and V by 5 bases; bases with no gene match: 10. CDR3 in amino acids: CASSIMTGALQETQYF. In DNA, the CDR3 is TGTGCCAGCAGCATTATGACAGGGGCCCTTCAAGAGACCCAGTACTTC.

The chain combines TRBV7-8 with TRBJ1-1; TRBD1 matches 8 bases. This CDR3 spans 15 amino acids. Per the germline V gene, CDR1 is SGHVS and CDR2 is FQNEAQ. J was trimmed by 6 bases and V by 5 bases; bases with no gene match: 11. The CDR3 DNA sequence: TGTGCCAGCAGCGCAGGGGACAGGAGGTTGGCTGAAGCTTTCTTT. Encoded protein: CASSAGDRRLAEAFF. The complete variable domain, with remaining parts taken from reference TRBV7-8 and TRBJ1-1, reads GAGVSQSPRYKVAKRGQDVALRCDPISGHVSLFWYQQALGQGPEFLTYFQNEAQLDKSGLPSDRFFAERPEGSVSTLKIQRTQQEDSAVYLCASSAGDRRLAEAFFGQGTRLTVV.

DNA for the CDR3: TGTGCCAGCAAGGGACAGGGGCTCAACTATGGCTACACCTTC. Its protein is CASKGQGLNYGYTF. The chain joins TRBV2 to TRBJ1-2, with TRBD1 matching 10 bases. CDR1 and CDR2 from the germline V gene are SNHLY and FYNNEI. The CDR3 is 14 residues long. V lost 7 bases to trimming and J lost 2 bases; unmatched junction nucleotides: 4.

The V call is TRBV5-1, the J call TRBJ2-1, with 12 bases aligning to TRBD2. Germline CDR1 is SGHRS and CDR2 is YFSETQ. The CDR3 spans 19 residues. V gave up 5 bases and J gave up 2 bases; unmatched junction bases: 14. The chain's CDR3 is CASRSSSGRDGRTYNEQFF. CDR3 nucleotide sequence: TGCGCCAGCAGGAGTTCTAGCGGGAGGGACGGAAGAACCTACAATGAGCAGTTCTTC. The variable domain in full, with the rest retrieved from reference TRBV5-1 and TRBJ2-1, is KAGVTQTPRYLIKTRGQQVTLSCSPISGHRSVSWYQQTPGQGLQFLFEYFSETQRNKGNFPGRFSGRQFSNSRSEMNVSTLELGDSALYLCASRSSSGRDGRTYNEQFFGPGTRLTVL.

The gene calls are TRBV28 and TRBJ2-7; TRBD1 matches 8 bases. CDR1 is MDHEN, CDR2 SYDVKM, per germline. The CDR3 contains 13 residues. The junction had 5 bases not matched to a gene; V was cut back by 7 bases and J by 3 bases. The CDR3 sequence is CASMAGGRYEQYF. CDR3 DNA: TGTGCCAGCATGGCAGGGGGCCGCTACGAGCAGTACTTC.

The chain recombines TRBV5-1 with TRBJ1-5; 8 bases are a match to TRBD1. The trim removed 4 bases at V and 6 bases at J, leaving 6 bases unmatched. This CDR3 comprises 14 residues. The germline CDR1 and CDR2 sequences are SGHRS and YFSETQ. CDR3 residues: CASSDGQGAQPQHF. The CDR3 bases are TGCGCCAGCAGCGATGGACAGGGAGCTCAGCCCCAGCATTTT.

This chain uses TRBV2 with TRBJ2-3, with a weak D call TRBD1 (5 bases). The CDR3 is 14 residues long. Germline V gene lookup returns CDR1 SNHLY and CDR2 FYNNEI. V lost 1 base and J 1 base, leaving 6 bases between the germline ends. The CDR3 sequence: CASSEVRGTDTQYF. CDR3 DNA sequence: TGTGCCAGCAGTGAAGTCAGGGGCACAGATACGCAGTATTTT.

J is TRBJ1-1 and V is TRBV15; TRBD1 is a possible D gene (5 bases). Trimming left V 2 bases short and J 3 bases short, with 10 bases between. In germline, CDR1 is LNHNV, CDR2 YYDKDF (reference sequence). This CDR3 has 14 amino acids. CDR3 sequence: CATSRLQGDTEAFF. In DNA form, the CDR3 reads TGTGCCACCAGCAGACTCCAGGGAGACACTGAAGCTTTCTTT.

The chain couples TRBV21-1 to TRBJ2-1; TRBD2 is the table's D call, not checked against the DNA. TRBV21-1 is reported as a pseudogene. The CDR3 consists of 15 residues. As DNA, the CDR3 is TGTGCCAGCAGTATCAGCGGGTGCAAATACAATGAGCAGTTCTTC. Its protein is CASSISGCKYNEQFF.

The chain recombines TRBV5-4 with TRBJ2-5; 9 positions match TRBD2. The germline gives CDR1 SGHNT, CDR2 YYREEE (reference sequence). CDR3 length: 14 amino acids. With 7 bases clipped from V and 5 bases from J, the junction kept 9 bases outside the gene matches. Here the CDR3 DNA reads TGTGCCAGCTTTCGATCCGGGACTAGCGAGACCCAGTACTTC. It yields the protein CASFRSGTSETQYF.

This clone was detected once. CDR3 nucleotides: TGCGCCAGCAGCTTCGGGGGACAGCTGAGGGAGACCCAGTACTTC. Translating it yields CASSFGGQLRETQYF. V is TRBV5-1 and J is TRBJ2-5; D is possibly TRBD1 (7 bases). V was shortened by 2 bases and J by 5 bases, with 16 bases between the two germline ends. Germline V CDR1 and CDR2: SGHRS, YFSETQ. This CDR3 contains 15 residues. Looking up the rest from reference TRBV5-1 and TRBJ2-5 gives the full variable domain: KAGVTQTPRYLIKTRGQQVTLSCSPISGHRSVSWYQQTPGQGLQFLFEYFSETQRNKGNFPGRFSGRQFSNSRSEMNVSTLELGDSALYLCASSFGGQLRETQYFGPGTRLLVL.

This clone has only one observation. The rearrangement links TRBV6-5 to TRBJ2-7, with D maybe TRBD1 (5 bases). CDR3 size: 12 residues. From germline, CDR1 is MNHEY and CDR2 SVGAGI. With 0 bases removed from V and 6 bases from J, the gap between germline ends came to 6 bases. The CDR3 protein is CASSYSQGEQYF. CDR3 coding DNA: TGTGCCAGCAGTTACTCCCAGGGCGAGCAGTACTTC.

V gene TRBV29-1 combines with J gene TRBJ1-4, with 11 bases lining up with TRBD1. The CDR3 extends over 17 amino acids. Germline lookup yields CDR1 SQVTM and CDR2 ANQGSEA. The trim removed 6 bases at V and 7 bases at J, leaving 16 bases unmatched. The CDR3 protein is CSVSRTGGPLMSEKLFF. The CDR3 DNA reads TGCAGCGTCTCTCGGACAGGGGGCCCCTTAATGAGTGAAAAACTGTTTTTT.

As DNA, the CDR3 is TGTGCCAGCAGCCCAGCCGGGACAGGGGGCCAAGAGACCCAGTACTTC. This sequence encodes CASSPAGTGGQETQYF. The chain has TRBV4-2 and TRBJ2-5; 11 positions agree with TRBD1. V dropped 4 bases and J dropped 1; count of bases not matched to a gene: 5. The CDR3 is 16 residues long. CDR1 is LGHNA and CDR2 is YNFKEQ in the germline V gene.

The chain combines TRBV3-1 (or the pseudogene TRBV3-2) with TRBJ1-6, with D uncertain. The germline gives CDR1 LGHDT, CDR2 YNNKEL (reference sequence). CDR3 length: 14 amino acids. V was pared by 3 bases and J by 5 bases, with 8 bases between. The CDR3 region has the DNA TGTGCCAGCAGCCATTATCAGGATAATTCACCCCTCCACTTT. Translating it yields CASSHYQDNSPLHF.

Only a few counts were recorded for this clone. This chain links TRBV9 with TRBJ1-2, with D possibly matching TRBD1 (6 bases). This CDR3 is 14 amino acids long. Per germline, CDR1 SGDLS and CDR2 YYNGEE. The V end was cut by 5 bases, the J end by 5 bases, with 16 bases between. DNA for the CDR3: TGTGCCAGCAGTGCCTCCGGGACAAGTTATGGCTACACCTTC. It yields the protein CASSASGTSYGYTF.

V and J are TRBV2 and TRBJ1-2; 7 bases line up with TRBD1. In germline, CDR1 is SNHLY, CDR2 FYNNEI. The CDR3 runs 14 residues. Trimming took 10 bases from V and 8 from J; bases not matched to a gene: 16. The CDR3 bases are TGTGCCAATTCCGGGACAGCATTTTTCAGCGGCTACACCTTC. This translates into CANSGTAFFSGYTF. The whole variable domain, filled in from reference TRBV2 and TRBJ1-2, reads EPEVTQTPSHQVTQMGQEVILRCVPISNHLYFYWYRQILGQKVEFLVSFYNNEISEKSEIFDDQFSVERPDGSNFTLKIRSTKLEDSAMYFCANSGTAFFSGYTFGSGTRLTVV.

V gene TRBV5-1 combines with J gene TRBJ1-2; D gene ambiguous. Germline V gives CDR1 SGHRS, CDR2 YFSETQ. Trimming pared 4 bases from V and 8 bases from J, leaving 12 bases between. This CDR3 has 12 residues. CDR3 in DNA: TGCGCCAGCAGCGGGATGGGTGGCGGCTACACCTTC. Its translation is CASSGMGGGYTF.

The V gene is TRBV19, the J gene TRBJ2-4; 7 bases agree with TRBD1. This CDR3 has 15 amino acids. Germline V gene data show CDR1 as LNHDA and CDR2 as SQIVND (reference sequence). V trimming: 5 bases; J trimming: 2 bases; junction bases outside the gene matches: 6. CDR3 DNA sequence: TGTGCCAGTAGTGAGCAGGGGGTCCCCAAAAACATTCAGTACTTC. Amino acids: CASSEQGVPKNIQYF.

The table lists this clone with a count of one. The V call is TRBV9, the J call TRBJ1-2; no reliable D call. V lost 4 bases to trimming and J lost 0 bases, with 13 bases between them. The germline CDR1 and CDR2 sequences are SGDLS and YYNGEE. There are 15 residues in the CDR3. The CDR3 here is CASSPRTSANYGYTF. For the CDR3, the DNA is TGTGCCAGCAGCCCCCGGACGTCGGCTAACTATGGCTACACCTTC.

This chain joins TRBV7-6 and TRBJ2-1; D is unresolved. The CDR3 covers 13 residues. The germline V gene encodes CDR1 SGHVS and CDR2 FNYEAQ. The V and J ends lost 1 base and 7 bases respectively, with 8 bases between them. The CDR3 loop reads CASSLGLGNEQFF. DNA for the CDR3: TGTGCCAGCAGCTTAGGGCTAGGTAATGAGCAGTTCTTC.

The V and J genes are TRBV5-1 and TRBJ2-7; 10 bases line up with TRBD2. V gave up 4 bases and J gave up 5 bases; unmatched junction bases: 15. Germline CDR1 SGHRS, CDR2 YFSETQ. The CDR3 sequence is 17 residues long. CDR3 sequence (DNA): TGCGCCAGCAGCCTAGCGGGAGCAAAAATTGTCCGGGACGAGCAGTACTTC. Protein sequence: CASSLAGAKIVRDEQYF.

A remark on this clone: At one end the junction does not follow the germline gene, possibly because of a read error. V and J are TRBV18 and TRBJ1-3, with D possibly TRBD1 on 5 matching bases. This CDR3 spans 14 amino acids. Germline CDR1 and CDR2: KGHSH and LQKENI. CDR3: CASSPPSGANTIYF. CDR3 in DNA: TGTGCCAGCTCCCCACCATCCGGGGCGAACACCATATATTTT.

This sequence joins TRBV19 and TRBJ2-3; 8 bases are a match to TRBD1. This CDR3 contains 14 residues. Unmatched junction bases numbered 4, after V lost 3 bases and J lost 5 bases. Germline-derived CDR1 and CDR2 are LNHDA and SQIVND (reference sequence). In DNA, the CDR3 is TGTGCCAGTAGTATCGGACAGGGAAGAGATACGCAGTATTTT. Its protein is CASSIGQGRDTQYF.

The chain links TRBV5-1 to TRBJ2-7; D uncertain. CDR1 and CDR2 from the germline V gene are SGHRS and YFSETQ. V dropped 4 bases and J dropped 3 bases, with 11 bases sitting between them. CDR3 size: 13 residues. This CDR3 reads CASSDAASYEQYF. The CDR3 coding sequence is TGCGCCAGCAGCGATGCCGCCAGCTACGAGCAGTACTTC.

This rearrangement joins TRBV19 to TRBJ2-7; 12 nucleotides align to TRBD2. V was clipped by 3 bases and J by 6 bases; unmatched bases: 3. Germline V gives CDR1 LNHDA, CDR2 SQIVND (reference sequence). The CDR3 runs 14 residues. CDR3 amino acids: CASSMTSGSGEQYF. The CDR3 region has the DNA TGTGCCAGTAGTATGACTAGCGGGAGTGGCGAGCAGTACTTC.

This chain joins TRBV9 and TRBJ2-7; 8 nucleotides match TRBD2. CDR1 is SGDLS and CDR2 is YYNGEE in the germline V gene. This CDR3 region has 14 residues. Unmatched junction bases numbered 8, after V lost 3 bases and J lost 6 bases. The CDR3 nucleotides read TGTGCCAGCAGCGCGCAAGCGGGGGTTTCCGAGCAGTACTTC. Its translation is CASSAQAGVSEQYF.

This chain connects TRBV4-1 to TRBJ1-5; 9 positions agree with TRBD1. There are 17 residues in the CDR3. The ends lost 3 bases at V and 6 bases at J; junction bases unmatched: 12. Germline V lookup: CDR1 MGHRA, CDR2 YSYEKL. CDR3 in DNA: TGCGCCAGCAGCCATGTAACCGGGACAGGGTCTGGTCAGCCCCAGCATTTT. Protein sequence: CASSHVTGTGSGQPQHF.